The 21 T cell receptor beta chains below were found in one sample sequenced in a study of post-analysis software for immune sequencing data. Whole-study findings and limits: There were about five TRBV segments more frequent in patients than controls, and TRBV5-6, TRBV5-1 and TRBV20-1 were among them.

The TCR beta cDNA libraries carried unique molecular identifiers. TCRdb reprocessed the PCR reads via MiXCR and lists one record per CDR3 protein. Of a few hundred thousand distinct CDR3 sequences in the sample, around 40% were seen once. These TCRs' antigens remain unknown. Sequencing was carried out using blood. These receptors all stem from a girl between 10 and 17 years old with multiple sclerosis.

As concerns this clonotype: A junction boundary mismatches the germline segment, possibly from a read error. The chain joins TRBV10-2 to TRBJ1-3; D is ambiguous. The germline CDR1 and CDR2 sequences are WSHSY and SAAADI. The CDR3 runs to 15 residues. CDR3 residues: CASSVGTLSGTTIYF. In DNA, the CDR3 is TGCGCCAGCAGTGTCGGCACCCTCTCTGGAACCACCATATATTTT.

The gene calls are TRBV5-1 and TRBJ1-1; D is undetermined. This CDR3 has 13 amino acids. Trimming took 4 bases from V and 1 from J, leaving 8 bases between them. Germline V gene sequence: CDR1 SGHRS, CDR2 YFSETQ. CDR3 sequence reads: CASSHDGNTEAFF. The CDR3 nucleotides are TGCGCCAGCAGCCATGACGGGAACACTGAAGCTTTCTTT. Combining the CDR3 with reference TRBV5-1 and TRBJ1-1 gives the whole variable domain KAGVTQTPRYLIKTRGQQVTLSCSPISGHRSVSWYQQTPGQGLQFLFEYFSETQRNKGNFPGRFSGRQFSNSRSEMNVSTLELGDSALYLCASSHDGNTEAFFGQGTRLTVV.

This clonotype was observed at least ten times. The chain recombines TRBV4-3 with TRBJ1-2, with 8 bases fitting TRBD1. The CDR3 has 14 residues. In germline, CDR1 is LGHNA, CDR2 YSLEER. After removal of 4 bases from V and 5 bases from J, the junction contained 6 bases not matched to a gene. The CDR3 protein is CASSRGTGGYGYTF. The CDR3 bases are TGCGCCAGCAGCCGAGGAACAGGGGGATATGGCTACACCTTC.

The sample holds one count of this clonotype. V and J are TRBV2 and TRBJ2-5; TRBD1 aligns across 9 bases. This CDR3 comprises 15 residues. Germline values: CDR1 SNHLY, CDR2 FYNNEI. Trimming took 4 bases from V and 11 from J; bases not matched to a gene: 14. Written as DNA, the CDR3 is TGTGCCAGCAGTGCGAACAGGGGGCCCTACAATGAGCAGTACTTC. This sequence encodes CASSANRGPYNEQYF.

As DNA, the CDR3 is TGCGCCAGCAGCTTGGCGGCAGGGGACGCAGATACGCAGTATTTT. This codes for CASSLAAGDADTQYF. The rearrangement links TRBV5-1 to TRBJ2-3; a weak D match, TRBD1 (6 bases). This CDR3 has 15 amino acids. With 0 bases removed from V and 4 bases from J, the gap between germline ends came to 12 bases. Germline V gene data show CDR1 as SGHRS and CDR2 as YFSETQ.

The DNA of the CDR3 is TGTGCCAGCAGCCAAGAATTGGGCCCGGGGGAGACCCAGTACTTC. As protein: CASSQELGPGETQYF. V usage is TRBV3-1 and J usage is TRBJ2-5, with a weak D call TRBD2 (5 bases). CDR1 and CDR2 from the germline V gene are LGHDT and YNNKEL (reference sequence). The CDR3 covers 15 residues. The V end lost 0 bases, the J end lost 5 bases, and 13 bases lay between the germline ends.

There are a few counts of this clonotype. V is TRBV28 and J is TRBJ2-7, with 12 bases that match TRBD2. In germline, CDR1 is MDHEN, CDR2 SYDVKM. The CDR3 has 14 residues. V trimming: 7 bases; J trimming: 4 bases; junction bases outside the gene matches: 5. The CDR3 loop is CASTMTSGRYEQYF. The DNA for the CDR3 is TGTGCCAGCACGATGACTAGCGGGAGATACGAGCAGTACTTC.

V and J are TRBV7-2 and TRBJ1-4; the D gene is possibly TRBD1 (5 bases). Germline CDR1 reads SGHTA; CDR2 reads FQGNSA. The length of the CDR3 is 15 residues. Trimming pared 1 base from V and 5 bases from J, leaving 11 bases between. The CDR3 here is CASSLGRGGNEKLFF. Written as DNA, the CDR3 is TGTGCCAGCAGCTTAGGTCGGGGCGGGAATGAAAAACTGTTTTTT.

The V call is TRBV7-8, the J call TRBJ2-1; D unresolved. The V and J ends lost 4 bases and 8 bases respectively, with 9 bases between them. Germline-derived CDR1 and CDR2 are SGHVS and FQNEAQ. The CDR3 has 12 amino acids. The CDR3: CASSSQSYEQFF. As DNA, the CDR3 is TGTGCCAGCAGCTCCCAGTCATATGAGCAGTTCTTC.

The chain joins TRBV29-1 to TRBJ1-4; D call uncertain. The CDR3 runs 14 residues. Germline loops: CDR1 SQVTM, CDR2 ANQGSEA. Trimming took 4 bases from V and 2 from J, leaving 11 bases between them. The CDR3 nucleotides read TGCAGCGTTGCCGTCCTGGGGACTAATGAAAAACTGTTTTTT. Residues: CSVAVLGTNEKLFF.

This chain connects TRBV28 to TRBJ1-1; 8 bases fit TRBD1. V was pared by 4 bases and J by 1 base, with 11 bases of the junction left unmatched. The CDR3 runs 17 residues. Germline CDR1 and CDR2: MDHEN and SYDVKM. The CDR3 region is CASSSKRQGPKNTEAFF. The CDR3 nucleotides are TGTGCCAGCAGTTCCAAACGACAGGGGCCCAAGAACACTGAAGCTTTCTTT.

V and J are TRBV18 and TRBJ2-3; TRBD1 aligns across 9 bases. The CDR3 has 15 residues. With V trimmed by 2 bases and J by 0 bases, 0 bases remained unmatched. Germline V CDR1 and CDR2: KGHSH, LQKENI. CDR3 loop: CASSPDRGSTDTQYF. The CDR3 DNA follows: TGTGCCAGCTCACCAGACAGGGGGAGCACAGATACGCAGTATTTT. Filled out from reference TRBV18 and TRBJ2-3, the complete variable domain reads NAGVMQNPRHLVRRRGQEARLRCSPMKGHSHVYWYRQLPEEGLKFMVYLQKENIIDESGMPKERFSAEFPKEGPSILRIQQVVRGDSAAYFCASSPDRGSTDTQYFGPGTRLTVL.

A few counts support this clonotype. V is TRBV2 and J is TRBJ2-5, with TRBD2 as a possible D gene (6 bases). V lost 5 bases, J lost 2 bases, and 12 bases lay in between. The germline V gene has CDR1 SNHLY and CDR2 FYNNEI. The length of the CDR3 is 14 residues. The DNA for the CDR3 is TGTGCCAGCAGTCCCAGCGGGCTACAAGAGACCCAGTACTTC. Its translation is CASSPSGLQETQYF.

In this sample, this clonotype turned up a few times. Possible read error: a much larger clone is one base away. This rearrangement joins TRBV29-1 to TRBJ2-3; perhaps D is TRBD1 or TRBD2 (6 bases each). The V gene's germline CDR1 is SQVTM and CDR2 ANQGSEA. The length of the CDR3 is 12 residues. V lost 4 bases and J 5 bases, leaving 10 bases between the germline ends. The CDR3 reads CSVVEGGDTQYF. The CDR3 DNA is TGCAGCGTTGTGGAGGGGGGAGATACGCAGTATTTT.

Details on this clonotype: An end of the junction differs from the germline gene, which may be a read error. V and J are TRBV7-2 and TRBJ1-2; D is undetermined. Looked up from germline, CDR1 is SGHTA and CDR2 is FQGNSA. The CDR3 consists of 13 residues. The CDR3 sequence: CASSFASNYGHTF. The CDR3 nucleotides are TGTGCCAGCAGCTTTGCCAGTAACTATGGCCACACCTTC. The full variable domain, in which reference TRBV7-2 and TRBJ1-2 provide the parts outside the CDR3, is GAGVSQSPSNKVTEKGKDVELRCDPISGHTALYWYRQSLGQGLEFLIYFQGNSAPDKSGLPSDRFSAERTGGSVSTLTIQRTQQEDSAVYLCASSFASNYGHTFGSGTRLTVV.

This clonotype has more than one count but fewer than ten. The chain is built from TRBV12-3 or TRBV12-4 and TRBJ2-7, with D maybe TRBD1 (6 bases). The J call may be mistaken, given a closer DNA end match to TRBJ2-5. CDR3 length: 14 amino acids. The CDR3 DNA reads TGTGCCAGCAGCAACGACAGGCGGTTGGAGACCCAGTACTTC. This codes for CASSNDRRLETQYF.

Concerning this clonotype: The CDR3 carries no conserved terminal phenylalanine or tryptophan, so it likely arises from a read error. The DNA is omitted, as the CDR3 cannot be located on it reliably, and the CDR3 follows TCRdb's listing. The rearrangement links TRBV7-3 to TRBJ2-1; the D call in the table, TRBD2, was not verified against the DNA. Both ends counted, the CDR3 spans 18 residues. CDR1 is SGHTA, CDR2 FQGTGA, per germline. The CDR3 loop is CASSETGTSGPKGVSSSS.

The sample holds a few counts of this clonotype. This sequence joins TRBV6-5 and TRBJ2-5; D perhaps matches TRBD1 (6 bases). Germline CDR1 and CDR2: MNHEY and SVGAGI. Deletions cut 6 bases from V and 3 bases from J, with 14 bases between. The CDR3 has 14 amino acids. The CDR3 nucleotides read TGTGCCAGCAGCCGGAGCAGGGGCGAAGAGACCCAGTACTTC. Translating gives CASSRSRGEETQYF.

The rearrangement joins TRBV2 to TRBJ2-7; 10 bases align to TRBD1. Germline lookup yields CDR1 SNHLY and CDR2 FYNNEI. V lost 5 bases to trimming and J lost 6 bases; unmatched junction nucleotides: 7. This CDR3 region has 14 residues. CDR3 amino acids: CASSLRDRGAEQYF. As DNA, the CDR3 is TGTGCCAGCAGTCTCCGGGACAGGGGAGCCGAGCAGTACTTC.

This clonotype was seen at least ten times. The V and J genes are TRBV4-2 and TRBJ2-5, with 10 bases fitting TRBD2. Germline values: CDR1 LGHNA, CDR2 YNFKEQ. V shed 0 bases and J 4 bases; nucleotides not matched to a gene: 8. CDR3 length: 17 amino acids. CDR3 coding DNA: TGTGCCAGCAGCCAAGACGGGGGGCTAGCGGGAGCAGAGACCCAGTACTTC. It encodes CASSQDGGLAGAETQYF.

This clonotype has a count of ten or more. The genes are TRBV4-2 and TRBJ1-4; 9 bases match TRBD1. CDR3 length equals 14 residues. The V gene's germline CDR1 is LGHNA and CDR2 YNFKEQ. Losses at the gene ends were 4 bases for V and 8 bases for J; bases not matched to a gene: 5. DNA for the CDR3: TGTGCCAGCAGCCGCGGACAGGGGAACGAAAAACTGTTTTTT. It encodes CASSRGQGNEKLFF.